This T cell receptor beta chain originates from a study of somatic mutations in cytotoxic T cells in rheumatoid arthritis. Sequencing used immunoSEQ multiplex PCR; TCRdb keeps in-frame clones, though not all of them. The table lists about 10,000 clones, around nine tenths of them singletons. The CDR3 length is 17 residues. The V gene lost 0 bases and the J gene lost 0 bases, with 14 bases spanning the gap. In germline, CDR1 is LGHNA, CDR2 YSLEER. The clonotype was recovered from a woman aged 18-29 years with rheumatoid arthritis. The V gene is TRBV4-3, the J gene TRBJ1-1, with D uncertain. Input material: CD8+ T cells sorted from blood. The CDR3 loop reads CASSQDRSGGVNTEAFF. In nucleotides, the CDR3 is TGCGCCAGCAGCCAAGATAGAAGCGGTGGAGTGAACACTGAAGCTTTCTTT.